This T cell receptor beta chain was observed in a study of neurological immune-mediated disorders. General study results and limits: Across subjects, no CDR3 amino acid sequence appeared in expanded clones of more than one subject, a finding that suggested private repertoires in all groups.

Synthesis of cDNA was accomplished via 5'RACE employing 10-nucleotide random UMIs. TCRdb ran MiXCR on the 5' RACE reads and lists one entry per CDR3 protein. The table shows under 20,000 distinct CDR3 sequences, with 2.6% occurring only once. Many counts were recorded for this clonotype. Its specificity is unknown. Because the CDR3's place on the DNA is in doubt, the DNA is left out and the CDR3 is given as listed by TCRdb. With termini counted, the CDR3 has 15 amino acids. Germline V lookup: CDR1 ENHRY, CDR2 SYGVKD. V and J are TRBV10-3 and TRBJ2-2; the D call of TRBD2 is as the table states it, not checked on the DNA. The source material was PBMCs. The TCR was taken from a woman aged 18-30 years with multiple sclerosis. CDR3 protein: CAIKFGEGLAGELFF.